This TCR beta chain stems from a study of tumor-infiltrating lymphocytes in localized non-small cell lung cancer. Study background: The cohort mixed smokers and never-smokers, several histologies, and some post-neoadjuvant-chemotherapy samples. Resected tumor was paired with non-adjacent uninvolved lung from the same patient. Study-level findings and limits: Available tissue quantity limited TCR sequencing to a patient subset. IM1 and IM2 tumors showed no difference in T-cell fraction.

Libraries were prepared by immunoSEQ multiplex PCR; TCRdb keeps only in-frame clonotypes and omits some of them. The sample shows 9,500 to 12,000 clones, around 83% of them seen only once. Comments on this clone: Its antigen is currently unknown.

Trimming pared 2 bases from V and 1 base from J, leaving 8 bases between. The CDR3 extends over 14 amino acids. CDR1 is WSHSY, CDR2 SAAADI, per germline. The sample was lung tumor tissue. The sequence was obtained from a human donor with non-small cell lung cancer. The gene calls are TRBV10-2 and TRBJ1-1; no firm D call. This CDR3 is CASSENGPNTEAFF. Written as DNA, the CDR3 is TGCGCCAGCAGTGAGAATGGTCCGAACACTGAAGCTTTCTTT.